Following are 3 T cell receptor beta chains from one sample sequenced in a study of blood T cell repertoires in COVID-19. Some clones are missing from TCRdb's copy, which holds only in-frame ones; the method was immunoSEQ multiplex PCR. The sample consists of around 230,000 clones, about 87% of them appearing once. The sequenced material came from PBMCs or T cells enriched from blood (not recorded which). Receptors originate from a middle-aged woman with acute COVID-19.

The chain recombines TRBV7-9 with TRBJ1-3, with D unresolved. V was shortened by 1 base and J by 0 bases, with 13 bases between the two germline ends. Germline CDR1 and CDR2: SEHNR and FQNEAQ (reference sequence). This CDR3 spans 17 amino acids. The CDR3 protein is CASSLEPHAISGNTIYF. The CDR3, as DNA: TGTGCCAGCAGCTTAGAACCCCACGCGATCTCTGGAAACACCATATATTTT.

The chain couples TRBV5-1 to TRBJ2-7, with D perhaps TRBD1 (6 bases). In germline, CDR1 is SGHRS, CDR2 YFSETQ. Trimming left V 7 bases short and J 3 bases short, with 17 bases between. This CDR3 is 14 amino acids long. CDR3 loop: CASGPSTGNYEQYF. CDR3 bases: TGCGCCAGCGGACCTTCTACAGGGAACTACGAGCAGTACTTC. Full variable domain (remainder filled in from reference TRBV5-1 and TRBJ2-7): KAGVTQTPRYLIKTRGQQVTLSCSPISGHRSVSWYQQTPGQGLQFLFEYFSETQRNKGNFPGRFSGRQFSNSRSEMNVSTLELGDSALYLCASGPSTGNYEQYFGPGTRLTVT.

The chain joins TRBV6-6 to TRBJ1-1; perhaps TRBD1 as D (5 bases). The CDR3 has 16 amino acids. The germline V gene encodes CDR1 MNHNY and CDR2 SVGAGI (reference sequence). V lost 2 bases, J lost 1 base, and 14 bases lay in between. For the CDR3, the DNA is TGTGCCAGCAGTTACCCAACAGGAGCCTCGAACACTGAAGCTTTCTTT. It specifies CASSYPTGASNTEAFF.